The 2 T cell receptor beta chains in this list originate from one sample, sequenced in a study of OX40 agonist ivuxolimab in advanced cancers. Profiling relied on immunoSEQ multiplex PCR, and the TCRdb table lists in-frame clones only, not all of them. The data hold about 95,000 clones, with around 82% observed a single time. Material: CD4+ or CD8+ T cells sorted from blood, obtained in a trial of the OX40 agonist ivuxolimab. These receptors were collected from an adult with an advanced solid tumor such as melanoma, head and neck, liver or kidney cancer.

This rearrangement joins TRBV7-2 to TRBJ2-7, with a possible D match to TRBD1 (5 bases). Germline-derived CDR1 and CDR2 are SGHTA and FQGNSA. V was cut by 5 bases and J by 3 bases, with 11 bases left in between. The CDR3 is 13 residues long. The chain's CDR3 is CASSRDQGYEQYF. Here the CDR3 DNA reads TGTGCCAGCAGCAGAGATCAGGGCTACGAGCAGTACTTC.

The J gene is TRBJ1-2, the V gene TRBV28, with D perhaps TRBD1 (5 bases). This CDR3 is built from 12 residues. The V and J ends lost 7 bases and 6 bases respectively, with 12 bases between them. Germline CDR1 MDHEN, CDR2 SYDVKM. Written as DNA, the CDR3 is TGTGCCAGCAAGGCAGGGACGGATGGCTACACCTTC. It encodes CASKAGTDGYTF.